The T cell receptor (beta chain) under discussion was sequenced for a study of blood T cell repertoires in COVID-19. At the level of the study: PBMCs, B-cell-depleted T cells, or T cells were the source of the cDNA or gDNA that made up the material.

The authors' processing: Reference gene primer amplification gave estimated nucleated cell counts. Clones were read by immunoSEQ multiplex PCR, and TCRdb kept only the in-frame ones, dropping some. The D gene and trimming were derived from the DNA, and the V and J assignments and clone size from that table. The sample holds around 310,000 clones, roughly 90% seen once. The CDR3 is 16 amino acids. Losses at the gene ends were 1 base for V and 3 bases for J; bases not matched to a gene: 3. Looked up from germline, CDR1 is MNHEY and CDR2 is SMNVEV (reference sequence). This chain uses TRBV27 with TRBJ1-5; TRBD1 matches at 10 bases. The sequencing input was peripheral blood. The source is a woman in her twenties or thirties with COVID-19, enrolled during active disease. CDR3 loop: CASSLFGTGVNQPQHF. For the CDR3, the DNA is TGTGCCAGCAGTTTATTTGGGACAGGGGTCAATCAGCCCCAGCATTTT.